The rows below give T cell receptor beta chains drawn from one sample of a study of T cell responses to AZD1222 COVID-19 vaccine. TCRdb's copy holds only in-frame clones and misses some; the assay was immunoSEQ multiplex PCR. The sample lists roughly 150,000 clones; approximately 89% were seen once. Sequences were derived from peripheral blood, sampled on day 0 of AZD1222 vaccination. Receptors originate from an adult in good health. Each CDR3 is given with its conserved first and last residue. The D gene is left open where the match is weak. Rows give clone size only sometimes, using once, few, many, or a class for an expanded clone.

CDR3 | DNA | size | J | V | D
CASSPQAAGAYEQYF | TGTGCCAGCAGCCCTCAAGCGGCAGGCGCTTACGAGCAGTACTTC | once | TRBJ2-7 | TRBV7-2 | -
CATSRGSTDTQYF | TGTGCCACCAGCAGAGGAAGCACAGATACGCAGTATTTT | - | TRBJ2-3 | TRBV15 | -
CASSPASQETQYF | TGTGCTAGCAGCCCGGCGAGCCAAGAGACCCAGTACTTC | - | TRBJ2-5 | TRBV7-7 | -
CASSEQVNSGRSSSYEQYF | TGTGCCAGCAGTGAACAAGTTAATAGCGGGAGGTCCAGCTCCTACGAGCAGTACTTC | once | TRBJ2-7 | TRBV6-1 | TRBD2
CASSGTGSTEAFF | TGCGCCAGCAGCGGGACAGGGAGCACTGAAGCTTTCTTT | - | TRBJ1-1 | TRBV5-1 | TRBD1
CASSPGTRRNSPLHF | TGTGCCAGCAGCCCCGGGACAAGAAGAAATTCACCCCTCCACTTT | - | TRBJ1-6 | TRBV5-8 | -
CASRKDPGQSSTPIF | TGTGCCAGCCGGAAAGATCCGGGACAGTCATCCACCCCAATCTTC | - | TRBJ1-2 | TRBV2 | TRBD1
CASSQGRNEQFF | TGTGCCAGCAGCCAAGGGCGAAATGAGCAGTTCTTC | - | TRBJ2-1 | TRBV7-6 | -
CASSFPGVVELFF | TGTGCCAGCAGTTTTCCAGGGGTGGTGGAACTGTTTTTT | - | TRBJ1-4 | TRBV12-3/TRBV12-4 | -
CASGQGDRYGYTF | TGTGCCAGCGGACAGGGCGATCGGTATGGCTACACCTTC | - | TRBJ1-2 | TRBV7-9 | TRBD1
CASRLARDGNSPLHF | TGTGCCAGCAGGCTCGCCCGGGACGGTAATTCACCCCTCCACTTT | - | TRBJ1-6 | TRBV2 | -
CATSRDPPKAGGTDTQYF | TGTGCCACCAGCAGAGATCCCCCCAAAGCGGGAGGGACAGATACGCAGTATTTT | - | TRBJ2-3 | TRBV15 | TRBD2
CASSTQHRGGYTF | TGTGCCAGCAGCACCCAGCACAGGGGTGGCTACACCTTC | - | TRBJ1-2 | TRBV7-2 | TRBD1
CASSAGSGGNQPQHF | TGTGCCAGCAGCGCCGGGTCCGGGGGTAATCAGCCCCAGCATTTT | once | TRBJ1-5 | TRBV11-1 | -
CASSLFYEGRLAGYNEQFF | TGTGCCAGCAGTTTATTCTATGAGGGTAGACTAGCGGGTTACAATGAGCAGTTCTTC | - | TRBJ2-1 | TRBV27 | TRBD2
CASSTPGAGEQYF | TGTGCCAGCTCAACCCCAGGGGCGGGGGAGCAGTACTTC | - | TRBJ2-7 | TRBV6-6 | -
CASLADIGYGYTF | TGTGCCAGTTTAGCCGACATAGGCTATGGCTACACCTTC | - | TRBJ1-2 | TRBV19 | -
CASSQASFGNTIYF | TGCGCCAGCAGCCAAGCAAGTTTTGGAAACACCATATATTTT | few | TRBJ1-3 | TRBV4-3 | -
CSVQEGVDEQYF | TGCAGCGTCCAGGAGGGGGTGGACGAGCAGTACTTC | - | TRBJ2-7 | TRBV29-1 | -
CASSGDRGRQETQYF | TGTGCCAGCAGCGGGGACAGGGGGAGGCAAGAGACCCAGTACTTC | - | TRBJ2-5 | TRBV6-4 | TRBD1
CATSRAGETQYF | TGTGCCACCAGCCGGGCCGGAGAGACCCAGTACTTC | - | TRBJ2-5 | TRBV24-1 | -
CASSRGTAFTEAFF | TGTGCCAGTAGTAGGGGGACAGCCTTTACTGAAGCTTTCTTT | medium-sized | TRBJ1-1 | TRBV19 | TRBD1
CAWSVGGSTEAFF | TGTGCCTGGAGTGTCGGAGGGAGCACTGAAGCTTTCTTT | - | TRBJ1-1 | TRBV30 | -
CASSYIGDGYTF | TGTGCCAGCAGTTACATAGGGGATGGCTACACCTTC | - | TRBJ1-2 | TRBV6-6 | -
CASSQTQGANGYTF | TGTGCCAGCAGTCAGACACAGGGGGCGAATGGCTACACCTTC | - | TRBJ1-2 | TRBV6-5 | TRBD1
CASSSGQGPPSGYTF | TGCGCCAGCAGCTCGGGACAGGGGCCTCCTTCGGGCTACACCTTC | - | TRBJ1-2 | TRBV4-3 | TRBD1
CSASGTNYEQYF | TGCAGTGCTAGTGGCACCAACTACGAGCAGTACTTC | - | TRBJ2-7 | TRBV20-1 | -
CASSPGAGQPQHF | TGTGCCAGCAGCCCAGGGGCAGGTCAGCCCCAGCATTTT | - | TRBJ1-5 | TRBV7-3 | -
CATTPEGLTGELFF | TGTGCCACCACTCCGGAGGGTCTGACCGGGGAGCTGTTTTTT | - | TRBJ2-2 | TRBV28 | -
CASEAGLAYEQYF | TGTGCCAGCGAAGCGGGTCTTGCCTACGAGCAGTACTTC | - | TRBJ2-7 | TRBV2 | -
CASSLGLANTGELFF | TGCGCCAGCAGCTTGGGACTCGCGAACACCGGGGAGCTGTTTTTT | - | TRBJ2-2 | TRBV5-1 | -
CASSGLAGLTDTQYF | TGTGCCAGCAGCGGACTAGCGGGACTCACAGATACGCAGTATTTT | - | TRBJ2-3 | TRBV5-4 | TRBD2
CASSYSGMHNEQFF | TGTGCCAGCAGTTACTCCGGAATGCACAATGAGCAGTTCTTC | - | TRBJ2-1 | TRBV6-5 | -
CSAIREEGTEAFF | TGCAGTGCCATAAGGGAAGAGGGAACTGAAGCTTTCTTT | - | TRBJ1-1 | TRBV29-1 | -
CAWTDRPNTEAFF | TGTGCCTGGACCGACCGGCCGAACACTGAAGCTTTCTTT | once | TRBJ1-1 | TRBV30 | -
CASSPIDTDTQYF | TGCGCCAGCAGCCCCATCGACACAGATACGCAGTATTTT | - | TRBJ2-3 | TRBV5-1 | -
CASSETPMGGYTF | TGTGCCAGCAGTGAAACCCCCATGGGGGGCTACACCTTC | - | TRBJ1-2 | TRBV2 | -
CASRLGGSEKLFF | TGTGCCAGCAGGCTGGGGGGGAGTGAAAAACTGTTTTTT | - | TRBJ1-4 | TRBV14 | -
CASCQGDTEAFF | TGTGCCAGTTGCCAGGGGGACACTGAAGCTTTCTTT | - | TRBJ1-1 | TRBV3-1/TRBV3-2 | TRBD1
CASISGANTGELFF | TGTGCCAGCATTAGCGGTGCTAACACCGGGGAGCTGTTTTTT | - | TRBJ2-2 | TRBV28 | -
CASSLVTGDYGYTF | TGCGCCAGCAGCTTGGTAACAGGGGACTATGGCTACACCTTC | - | TRBJ1-2 | TRBV5-1 | TRBD1